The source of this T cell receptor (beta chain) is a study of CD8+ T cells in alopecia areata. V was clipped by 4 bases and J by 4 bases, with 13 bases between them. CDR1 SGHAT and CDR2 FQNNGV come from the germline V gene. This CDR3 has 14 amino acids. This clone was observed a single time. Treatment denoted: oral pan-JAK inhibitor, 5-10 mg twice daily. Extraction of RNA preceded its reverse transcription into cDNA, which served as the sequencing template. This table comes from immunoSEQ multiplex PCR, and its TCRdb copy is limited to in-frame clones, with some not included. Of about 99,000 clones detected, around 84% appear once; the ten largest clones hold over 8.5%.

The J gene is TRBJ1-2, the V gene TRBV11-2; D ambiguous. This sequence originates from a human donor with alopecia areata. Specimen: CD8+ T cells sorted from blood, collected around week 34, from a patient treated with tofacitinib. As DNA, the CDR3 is TGTGCCAGCAGCTACGACTCCACTCCCTATGGCTACACCTTC. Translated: CASSYDSTPYGYTF.